The 15 T cell receptor beta chains given below trace back to one sample, sequenced in a study of cytomegalovirus exposure and HLA in healthy donors. 60 Vbeta and 13 Jbeta primers were used in PCR. Libraries were prepared by immunoSEQ multiplex PCR; TCRdb keeps only in-frame clonotypes and omits some of them. The table has about 97,000 clones, around 10% seen once. The sample taken for sequencing was PBMCs. The receptors derive from a man over 45 in good health and CMV-seropositive.

The chain has TRBV15 and TRBJ2-3; 8 bases are a match to TRBD1. Unmatched junction bases numbered 8, after V lost 0 bases and J lost 0 bases. This CDR3 contains 18 residues. Germline CDR1 and CDR2: LNHNV and YYDKDF (reference sequence). CDR3 loop: CATSRETRTGLSTDTQYF. The CDR3 DNA reads TGTGCCACCAGCAGAGAAACCCGGACAGGGCTAAGCACAGATACGCAGTATTTT.

CDR3 in amino acids: CASSLAGVGSADTQYF. Here the CDR3 DNA reads TGTGCCAGCAGTTTAGCAGGGGTTGGTAGTGCAGATACGCAGTATTTT. The rearrangement uses TRBV28 and TRBJ2-3; D possibly corresponds to TRBD1 (6 bases). CDR1 is MDHEN and CDR2 is SYDVKM in the germline V gene. The CDR3 sequence is 16 residues long. The V end lost 2 bases, the J end lost 4 bases, and 16 bases lay between the germline ends.

This clone occurred many times. The chain is built from TRBV6-1 and TRBJ2-5; D might be TRBD1 (6 bases). V was shortened by 6 bases and J by 1 base, with 15 bases between the two germline ends. The CDR3 extends over 15 amino acids. The V gene's germline CDR1 is MNHNS and CDR2 SASEGT. The CDR3 DNA sequence: TGTGCCAGCAGAGACCGGACAGTAGCCCAAGAGACCCAGTACTTC. Amino acids: CASRDRTVAQETQYF.

This clone was observed a few times. The gene calls are TRBV27 and TRBJ2-2, with D perhaps TRBD2 (6 bases). The V gene's germline CDR1 is MNHEY and CDR2 SMNVEV (reference sequence). Trimming shortened V by 2 bases and J by 7 bases, and 14 bases separated the two germline ends. The CDR3 has 15 residues. CDR3 bases: TGTGCCAGCAGTTTAGGGGGAGGAGGACACGGGGAGCTGTTTTTT. Its translation: CASSLGGGGHGELFF.

As concerns this clone: Its ends do not fully match the called genes, so a read error is possible. Other DNA sequences in this specimen translate into the identical CDR3. V usage is TRBV10-3 and J usage is TRBJ1-6; tentatively, D is TRBD1 (6 bases). The CDR3 has 14 residues. Germline lookup yields CDR1 ENHRY and CDR2 SYGVKD. The CDR3 is CATTPGTQNSPLHF. As DNA, the CDR3 is TGTGCCACCACGCCCGGGACACAGAATTCCCCCCTCCACTTT.

The rearrangement links TRBV7-3 to TRBJ2-3; 9 nucleotides line up with TRBD2. Germline-derived CDR1 and CDR2 are SGHTA and FQGTGA. This CDR3 has 16 amino acids. Trimming removed 2 bases from V and 2 bases from J; junction bases left unmatched: 5. Written as DNA, the CDR3 is TGTGCCAGCAGCTTATTTGGCGGGAGGGCCACAGATACGCAGTATTTT. As protein: CASSLFGGRATDTQYF. The full variable domain, its missing parts supplied by reference TRBV7-3 and TRBJ2-3, is GAGVSQTPSNKVTEKGKYVELRCDPISGHTALYWYRQSLGQGPEFLIYFQGTGAADDSGLPNDRFFAVRPEGSVSTLKIQRTERGDSAVYLCASSLFGGRATDTQYFGPGTRLTVL.

This clone was seen a few times. J is TRBJ2-7 and V is TRBV28; D is unresolved. Trimming cost V 8 bases and J 3 bases, with 8 bases left between them. The CDR3 sequence is 11 residues long. CDR1 is MDHEN and CDR2 is SYDVKM in the germline V gene. The CDR3 DNA is TGTGCCAGCGGGCAGATCTACGAGCAGTACTTC. This translates into CASGQIYEQYF.

The V call is TRBV13, the J call TRBJ2-1, with 7 bases matching TRBD1. The CDR3 sequence is 16 residues long. The V gene's germline CDR1 is PRHDT and CDR2 FYEKMQ (reference sequence). V dropped 1 base and J dropped 7; count of bases not matched to a gene: 10. CDR3 coding DNA: TGTGCCAGCAGCTTAGACAGGGGACCTACGAGAAATGAGCAGTTCTTC. This encodes CASSLDRGPTRNEQFF.

V and J are TRBV7-2 and TRBJ2-4; the match to TRBD2 covers 7 bases. Germline V gives CDR1 SGHTA, CDR2 FQGNSA. Unmatched junction bases numbered 7, after V lost 5 bases and J lost 3 bases. This CDR3 region has 15 residues. The CDR3, as DNA: TGTGCCAGCAGCCAGGGACTACCGAACAAAAACATTCAGTACTTC. Its translation is CASSQGLPNKNIQYF. The variable domain in full, completed from reference TRBV7-2 and TRBJ2-4, reads GAGVSQSPSNKVTEKGKDVELRCDPISGHTALYWYRQSLGQGLEFLIYFQGNSAPDKSGLPSDRFSAERTGGSVSTLTIQRTQQEDSAVYLCASSQGLPNKNIQYFGAGTRLSVL.

This clone has just a few counts. The genes are TRBV28 and TRBJ1-4; D is uncertain. The germline V and J ends were trimmed by 4 bases and 9 bases, with 9 bases remaining between them. This CDR3 has 12 amino acids. In germline, CDR1 is MDHEN, CDR2 SYDVKM. CDR3 nucleotides: TGTGCCAGCAGTTCCTACCCTCAAAAACTGTTTTTT. Amino acid sequence: CASSSYPQKLFF.

This chain uses TRBV15 with TRBJ2-2, with a tentative D call TRBD2 (6 bases). This CDR3 comprises 20 residues. CDR1 and CDR2 from the germline V gene are LNHNV and YYDKDF (reference sequence). V gave up 0 bases and J gave up 4 bases, with 24 bases separating them. The CDR3 DNA sequence: TGTGCCACCAGCAGAGAGGGCCCAATGGACTACTTAAGAGGCACCGGGGAGCTGTTTTTT. It specifies CATSREGPMDYLRGTGELFF.

The chain is built from TRBV15 and TRBJ1-1; tentatively, D is TRBD1 (5 bases). Per germline, CDR1 LNHNV and CDR2 YYDKDF (reference sequence). Deletions cut 5 bases from V and 0 bases from J, with 7 bases between. This CDR3 region has 13 residues. The CDR3 spells CATSQGVNTEAFF. Here the CDR3 DNA reads TGTGCCACCAGCCAAGGGGTGAACACTGAAGCTTTCTTT.

V is TRBV4-2 and J is TRBJ2-2; D may be TRBD1 (7 bases). Germline V CDR1 and CDR2: LGHNA, YNFKEQ. The CDR3 spans 16 residues. Trimming removed 3 bases from V and 5 bases from J, with 16 bases in between. The DNA for the CDR3 is TGTGCCAGCAGCCATGCCGACAGGGCGGGAACCGGGGAGCTGTTTTTT. Encoded protein: CASSHADRAGTGELFF.

This clone turned up a few times. The chain combines TRBV5-1 with TRBJ2-1; 9 bases map to TRBD1. The CDR3 runs to 14 residues. CDR1 and CDR2 (germline): SGHRS, YFSETQ. V lost 4 bases and J lost 8; bases outside the gene matches: 7. The CDR3 region has the DNA TGCGCCAGCAGCCTGGGACAGGGTATGGATGAGCAGTTCTTC. It specifies CASSLGQGMDEQFF. Together with reference TRBV5-1 and TRBJ2-1, the CDR3 gives the full variable domain: KAGVTQTPRYLIKTRGQQVTLSCSPISGHRSVSWYQQTPGQGLQFLFEYFSETQRNKGNFPGRFSGRQFSNSRSEMNVSTLELGDSALYLCASSLGQGMDEQFFGPGTRLTVL.

This clone was found a few times. This chain links TRBV19 with TRBJ1-2; perhaps TRBD1 as D (5 bases). CDR3 length equals 15 residues. Germline V CDR1 and CDR2: LNHDA, SQIVND (reference sequence). Trimming left V 6 bases short and J 3 bases short, with 17 bases between. The CDR3 coding sequence is TGTGCCAGTAGCCCCGGGGCCGGGGGGTACTATGGCTACACCTTC. Protein product: CASSPGAGGYYGYTF.